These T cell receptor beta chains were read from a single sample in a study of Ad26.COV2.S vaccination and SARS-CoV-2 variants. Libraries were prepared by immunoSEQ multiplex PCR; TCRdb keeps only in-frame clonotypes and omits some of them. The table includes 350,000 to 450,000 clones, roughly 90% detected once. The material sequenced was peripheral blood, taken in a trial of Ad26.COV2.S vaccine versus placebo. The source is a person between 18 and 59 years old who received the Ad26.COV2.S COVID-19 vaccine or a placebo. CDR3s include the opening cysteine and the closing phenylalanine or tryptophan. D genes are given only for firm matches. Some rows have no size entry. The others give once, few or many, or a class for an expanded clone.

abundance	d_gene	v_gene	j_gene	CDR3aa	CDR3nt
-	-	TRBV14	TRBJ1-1	CASSQGVNTEAFF	TGTGCCAGCAGCCAAGGCGTGAACACTGAAGCTTTCTTT
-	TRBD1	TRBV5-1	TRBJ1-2	CASSLTQGANGYTF	TGCGCCAGCAGCTTGACGCAGGGGGCCAATGGCTACACCTTC
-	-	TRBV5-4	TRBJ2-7	CASSFLGTLRDEQYF	TGTGCCAGCAGCTTTTTGGGGACCCTAAGGGACGAGCAGTACTTC
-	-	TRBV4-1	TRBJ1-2	CASSQDSYGYTF	TGCGCCAGCAGCCAAGACAGCTATGGCTACACCTTC
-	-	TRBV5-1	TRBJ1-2	CASSLGVLVGKDGYTF	TGCGCCAGCAGCTTGGGGGTACTAGTAGGGAAAGATGGCTACACCTTC
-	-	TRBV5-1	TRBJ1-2	CASSLWGGNYGYTF	TGCGCCAGCAGCTTGTGGGGGGGTAACTATGGCTACACCTTC
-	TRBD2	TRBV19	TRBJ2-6	CASSGLAGGPGANVLTF	TGTGCCAGTAGTGGACTAGCGGGGGGGCCCGGGGCCAACGTCCTGACTTTC
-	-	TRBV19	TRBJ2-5	CASSIGGETQYF	TGTGCCAGTAGTATAGGTGGAGAGACCCAGTACTTC
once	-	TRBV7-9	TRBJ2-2	CASSLWVNTGELFF	TGTGCCAGCAGCTTATGGGTGAACACCGGGGAGCTGTTTTTT
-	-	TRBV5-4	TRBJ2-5	CASSLVGQETQYF	TGTGCCAGCAGCTTGGTCGGGCAAGAGACCCAGTACTTC
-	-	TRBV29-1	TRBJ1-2	CSVEGFYGYTF	TGCAGCGTTGAAGGGTTCTATGGCTACACCTTC
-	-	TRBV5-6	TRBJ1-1	CASLIRRIRGTEAFF	TGTGCCAGCTTAATTAGGCGGATTCGAGGGACTGAAGCTTTCTTT
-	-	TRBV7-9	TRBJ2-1	CASSFVGNEQFF	TGTGCCAGCAGCTTTGTGGGCAATGAGCAGTTCTTC
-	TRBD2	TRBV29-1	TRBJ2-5	CSVRASGALGAQYF	TGCAGCGTTCGTGCTAGCGGGGCTCTAGGGGCCCAGTACTTC
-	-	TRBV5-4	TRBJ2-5	CASSPSGGPQETQYF	TGTGCCAGCAGCCCCAGCGGAGGTCCCCAAGAGACCCAGTACTTC
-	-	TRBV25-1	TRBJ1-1	CASSEIGANTEAFF	TGTGCCAGCAGTGAAATAGGGGCCAACACTGAAGCTTTCTTT
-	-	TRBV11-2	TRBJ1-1	CASSSGGWTEAFF	TGTGCCAGCAGCTCCGGGGGGTGGACTGAAGCTTTCTTT
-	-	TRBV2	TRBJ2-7	CASIFDYEQYF	TGTGCCAGCATCTTTGACTACGAGCAGTACTTC
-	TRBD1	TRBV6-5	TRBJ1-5	CASSYSRGTGIGPQHF	TGTGCCAGCAGTTACTCGAGAGGGACAGGCATAGGCCCCCAGCATTTT
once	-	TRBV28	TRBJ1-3	CASSVGGAGNTIYF	TGTGCCAGCAGCGTAGGGGGGGCTGGAAACACCATATATTTT
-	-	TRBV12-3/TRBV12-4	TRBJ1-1	CASQEAWNTEAFF	TGTGCCAGCCAAGAGGCCTGGAACACTGAAGCTTTCTTT
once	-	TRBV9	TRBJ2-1	CASSAHVSYNEQFF	TGTGCCAGCAGCGCCCACGTGAGCTACAATGAGCAGTTCTTC
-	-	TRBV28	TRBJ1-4	CASSFFRVSNEKLFF	TGTGCCAGCAGTTTCTTCAGGGTGAGCAATGAAAAACTGTTTTTT
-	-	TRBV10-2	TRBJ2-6	CASSELIGVSGANVLTF	TGCGCCAGCAGTGAGTTAATCGGGGTTTCTGGGGCCAACGTCCTGACTTTC
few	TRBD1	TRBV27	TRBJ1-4	CASSSRGGNEKLFF	TGTGCCAGCAGTTCGCGAGGGGGCAATGAAAAACTGTTTTTT
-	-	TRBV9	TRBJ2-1	CASSVGGPSYNEQFF	TGTGCCAGCAGCGTAGGCGGGCCTTCCTACAATGAGCAGTTCTTC
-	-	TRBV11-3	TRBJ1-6	CASKTAGGNSPLHF	TGTGCCAGCAAGACCGCCGGAGGTAATTCACCCCTCCACTTT
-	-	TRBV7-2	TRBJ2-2	CASSAQGFGGELFF	TGTGCCAGCAGCGCACAGGGATTCGGCGGGGAGCTGTTTTTT
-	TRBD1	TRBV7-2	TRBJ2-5	CASSSAGTGNRETQYF	TGTGCCAGCAGCTCAGCTGGGACAGGGAATCGGGAGACCCAGTACTTC
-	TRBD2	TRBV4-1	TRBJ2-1	CASSQASGLAGNEQFF	TGCGCCAGCAGCCAAGCGTCCGGACTAGCGGGAAATGAGCAGTTCTTC
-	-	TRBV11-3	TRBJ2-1	CASSPRRSNEQFF	TGTGCCAGCAGCCCCCGGCGGTCCAATGAGCAGTTCTTC
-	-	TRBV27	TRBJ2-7	CASSFEFPPYEQYF	TGTGCCAGCAGTTTCGAATTCCCTCCCTACGAGCAGTACTTC
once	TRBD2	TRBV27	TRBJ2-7	CASSLGGRISYEQYF	TGTGCCAGCAGTTTGGGAGGGAGAATTTCCTACGAGCAGTACTTC
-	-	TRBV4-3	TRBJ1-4	CASSQAATEANEKLFF	TGCGCCAGCAGCCAAGCTGCGACGGAAGCTAATGAAAAACTGTTTTTT
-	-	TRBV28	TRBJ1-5	CASTRESNQPQHF	TGTGCCAGCACCAGGGAGAGCAATCAGCCCCAGCATTTT
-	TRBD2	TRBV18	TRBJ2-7	CASSRLAGAEQYF	TGTGCCAGCTCACGACTAGCGGGGGCTGAGCAGTACTTC
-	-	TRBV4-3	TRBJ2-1	CASSEGRSAGEQFF	TGCGCCAGCAGCGAAGGACGGAGTGCGGGTGAGCAGTTCTTC
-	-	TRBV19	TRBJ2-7	CASSIYSGTQGVYEQYF	TGTGCCAGTAGTATTTACTCTGGGACACAGGGAGTCTACGAGCAGTACTTC
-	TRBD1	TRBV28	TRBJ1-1	CASSSGGTEAFF	TGTGCCAGCAGTTCAGGGGGTACTGAAGCTTTCTTT
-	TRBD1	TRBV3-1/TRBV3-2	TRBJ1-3	CASSRQGSGNTIYF	TGTGCCAGCAGCCGACAGGGGTCTGGAAACACCATATATTTT
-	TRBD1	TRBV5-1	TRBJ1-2	CARSGGTGGLSINRDDGYTF	TGCGCCCGCAGCGGGGGGACAGGGGGCCTATCAATTAACCGCGACGATGGCTACACCTTC
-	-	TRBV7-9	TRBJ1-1	CASSPPVVLPNTEAFF	TGTGCCAGCAGCCCCCCAGTAGTCTTACCGAACACTGAAGCTTTCTTT
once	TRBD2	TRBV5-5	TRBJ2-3	CASSLGVAGSDTQYF	TGTGCCAGCAGCTTGGGGGTAGCGGGGTCAGATACGCAGTATTTT
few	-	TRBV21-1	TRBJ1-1	CASSKADRAGKETEAFF	TGTGCCAGCAGCAAAGCCGACAGGGCTGGCAAGGAGACTGAAGCTTTCTTT
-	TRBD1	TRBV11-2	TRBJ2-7	CASSTQTGAYEQYF	TGTGCCAGCAGCACTCAGACAGGGGCCTACGAGCAGTACTTC
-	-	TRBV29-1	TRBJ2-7	CSVETDSYEQYF	TGCAGCGTTGAAACGGACAGCTACGAGCAGTACTTC
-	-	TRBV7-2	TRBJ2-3	CASSLEGTTYTDTQYF	TGTGCCAGCAGCTTAGAGGGGACCACTTACACAGATACGCAGTATTTT
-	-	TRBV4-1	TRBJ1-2	CASSQVLPRDGYTF	TGCGCCAGCAGCCAAGTACTCCCCAGGGATGGCTACACCTTC
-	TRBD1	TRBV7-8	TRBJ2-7	CASSLRARGPWEQYF	TGTGCCAGCAGCTTACGTGCCAGGGGGCCTTGGGAGCAGTACTTC
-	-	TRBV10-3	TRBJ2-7	CAISATQAQIINSYEQYF	TGTGCCATCAGTGCCACCCAGGCACAGATCATAAACTCCTACGAGCAGTACTTC
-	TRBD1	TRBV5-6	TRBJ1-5	CASSLGGTGLNQPQHF	TGTGCCAGCAGCTTGGGTGGGACAGGGCTCAATCAGCCCCAGCATTTT
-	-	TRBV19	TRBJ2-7	CASSIIGYEQYF	TGTGCCAGTAGTATTATAGGCTACGAGCAGTACTTC
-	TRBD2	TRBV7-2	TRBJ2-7	CASSSPPLADYSYEQYF	TGTGCCAGCAGCTCCCCGCCCCTAGCGGACTACTCCTACGAGCAGTACTTC
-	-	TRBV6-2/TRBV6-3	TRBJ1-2	CASSSRTYGYTF	TGTGCCAGCAGTTCGAGGACCTATGGCTACACCTTC
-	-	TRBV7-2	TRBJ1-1	CASSSGWANTEAFF	TGTGCCAGCAGCTCTGGATGGGCGAACACTGAAGCTTTCTTT
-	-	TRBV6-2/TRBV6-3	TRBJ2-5	CASSYRQDQETQYF	TGTGCCAGCAGTTACAGACAGGACCAAGAGACCCAGTACTTC
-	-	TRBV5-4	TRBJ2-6	CASSLGRAGANVLTF	TGTGCCAGCAGCTTGGGCAGGGCTGGGGCCAACGTCCTGACTTTC
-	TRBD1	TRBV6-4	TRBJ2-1	CASSDFGGTGNNEQFF	TGTGCCAGCAGTGACTTCGGAGGGACAGGGAACAATGAGCAGTTCTTC
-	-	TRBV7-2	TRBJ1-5	CASSKGGQNQPQHF	TGTGCCAGCAGTAAGGGGGGGCAGAATCAGCCCCAGCATTTT